The 7 T cell receptor beta chains listed next were all sequenced from one sample in a study of identifying expanded T cells in peripheral blood. The repertoire was sequenced with immunoSEQ multiplex PCR; TCRdb's copy has only in-frame clones and lacks some. The sample yields 65,000 to 95,000 clones, 70% to 90% seen once. Material for sequencing was blood. The receptor set was obtained from a person aged 18 to 75 in good health.

Turning to this clone: A junction end diverges from the germline sequence, so it may reflect a read error. Other nucleotide sequences from this sample produce the same CDR3. The genes are TRBV4-1 and TRBJ1-1; tentative D call: TRBD1 (5 bases). The CDR3 has 13 amino acids. Germline V gene sequence: CDR1 MGHRA, CDR2 YSYEKL. The CDR3 protein is CASSQGGTTEAFF. In DNA form, the CDR3 reads TGCGCCAGTAGCCAAGGCGGGACCACTGAAGCTTTCTTT.

The gene calls are TRBV7-3 and TRBJ2-7; the D gene could be TRBD1 or TRBD2 (5 bases each). This CDR3 comprises 14 residues. The V gene lost 3 bases and the J gene lost 3 bases, with 12 bases spanning the gap. Germline CDR1 SGHTA, CDR2 FQGTGA. The CDR3 here is CASSFPGLDYEQYF. The CDR3 nucleotides read TGTGCCAGCAGCTTCCCGGGGCTTGACTACGAGCAGTACTTC.

This clone has only one observation. V is TRBV2 and J is TRBJ2-5; D is unclear. The V end was cut by 7 bases, the J end by 3 bases, with 12 bases between. The CDR3 runs 13 residues. CDR1 is SNHLY, CDR2 FYNNEI, per germline. The DNA for the CDR3 is TGTGCCAGCACCCCGGACCTGGAAGAGACCCAGTACTTC. Its translation: CASTPDLEETQYF. The whole variable domain, filled in from reference TRBV2 and TRBJ2-5, reads EPEVTQTPSHQVTQMGQEVILRCVPISNHLYFYWYRQILGQKVEFLVSFYNNEISEKSEIFDDQFSVERPDGSNFTLKIRSTKLEDSAMYFCASTPDLEETQYFGPGTRLLVL.

This chain connects TRBV5-6 to TRBJ1-1; D is perhaps TRBD1 (5 bases). Germline assignment: CDR1 SGHDT and CDR2 YYEEEE. CDR3 length equals 14 residues. The V end was cut by 1 base, the J end by 6 bases, with 13 bases between. CDR3: CASSLRPPGAEAFF. CDR3 DNA: TGTGCCAGCAGCTTGCGGCCTCCGGGGGCTGAAGCTTTCTTT.

The CDR3 DNA reads as TGTGCCAGCAGAGGCCCTAATGTAGCGGGAGTTATCAATGAGCAGTTCTTC. It is translated as CASRGPNVAGVINEQFF. V and J are TRBV11-2 and TRBJ2-1, with 9 bases lining up with TRBD2. The V segment lost 6 bases and the J segment 6 bases; nucleotides outside the gene matches: 15. The CDR3 extends over 17 amino acids. CDR1 is SGHAT, CDR2 FQNNGV, per germline.

V gene TRBV11-2 combines with J gene TRBJ2-7; weak D call: TRBD1 (6 bases). Germline-derived CDR1 and CDR2 are SGHAT and FQNNGV. Trimming stripped 0 bases from V and 4 bases from J, with 13 bases between. This CDR3 is built from 15 residues. The CDR3: CASSLDQGTGYEQYF. CDR3 coding DNA: TGTGCCAGCAGCTTAGATCAGGGTACAGGGTACGAGCAGTACTTC. Full variable domain (rest looked up from reference TRBV11-2 and TRBJ2-7): EAGVAQSPRYKIIEKRQSVAFWCNPISGHATLYWYQQILGQGPKLLIQFQNNGVVDDSQLPKDRFSAERLKGVDSTLKIQPAKLEDSAVYLCASSLDQGTGYEQYFGPGTRLTVT.

The V and J genes are TRBV29-1 and TRBJ1-2, with D perhaps TRBD1 (5 bases). The CDR3 loop spans 12 amino acids. V gave up 3 bases and J gave up 8 bases, with 13 bases separating them. Germline V gene sequence: CDR1 SQVTM, CDR2 ANQGSEA. CDR3 in DNA: TGCAGCGTTGAGAGACAGACTGGGGGCTACACCTTC. Encoded protein: CSVERQTGGYTF.